This TCR beta chain was recorded in a study of blood T cell repertoires in COVID-19. At the level of the study: Symptom resolution, clearance, or two negative PCRs marked the recovered donors of Cohort 3.

Trimming took off 10 bases at V and 6 bases at J, with 21 bases between the two ends. The CDR3 consists of 14 residues. From germline, CDR1 is SNHLY and CDR2 FYNNEI. Authors' processing steps: Cell counts per sample came from amplifying reference gene primers. The assay was immunoSEQ multiplex PCR, and TCRdb's table has in-frame clones only and misses some. That table gives V, J and clone size, and the DNA gave D and trimming. This sample has about 230,000 clones, with about 86% found just once. The rearrangement uses TRBV2 and TRBJ1-1, with D possibly TRBD1 on 6 matching bases. The source of this sequence is a woman between 50 and 59 years old in a cohort exposed to, infected with or recovered from COVID-19 (not recorded which). The sequenced material came from PBMCs or T cells enriched from blood (not recorded which). The CDR3 coding sequence is TGTGCCACGAGGGCGGGGGCGAATAACCCTGAAGCTTTCTTT. Its protein product is CATRAGANNPEAFF.